Listed here are 30 T cell receptor beta chains from one sample, sequenced in a study of molecular identifiers for immune sequencing clone quantification. TCRdb re-derived calls from the PCR reads in MiXCR, one entry per CDR3 protein. The table has a few hundred thousand distinct CDR3 sequences, roughly 24% seen once; the top ten hold around 0.7%. The sequencing input was naive CD8+ T cells from blood, with Jurkat cell RNA spiked in. Subset meaning: FACS-sorted CD8+CD4-CCR7+CD45RA+ naive T cells. The receptors were gathered from a human donor in good health. Some libraries in this study had Jurkat cell RNA spiked in.

The chain is built from TRBV19 and TRBJ2-1; 7 bases are shared with TRBD2. The germline CDR1 and CDR2 sequences are LNHDA and SQIVND (reference sequence). Germline trimming cut 3 bases from V and 0 bases from J; bases unmatched to any gene: 8. The CDR3 runs to 17 residues. The CDR3 nucleotides are TGTGCCAGTAGTATGGGCCCCTGGACTAGCTCCTACAATGAGCAGTTCTTC. Translated: CASSMGPWTSSYNEQFF.

J is TRBJ2-7 and V is TRBV30; 7 bases are a match to TRBD1. The assigned J gene may be wrong: the sequence end matches TRBJ2-1 better. The CDR3 has 13 residues. Germline V gene data show CDR1 as GTSNPN and CDR2 as SVGIG (reference sequence). DNA for the CDR3: TGTGCCTGGAAAGACAGGGCCCCCTACGAGCAGTTCTTC. It codes for CAWKDRAPYEQFF.

This clonotype has just a few counts. The chain joins TRBV19 to TRBJ1-1, with TRBD1 as a possible D gene (6 bases). The germline gives CDR1 LNHDA, CDR2 SQIVND (reference sequence). The V and J ends lost 7 bases and 7 bases respectively, with 19 bases between them. This CDR3 contains 14 residues. CDR3 sequence: CASNQGGGLSEAFF. CDR3 coding DNA: TGTGCCAGTAACCAAGGGGGGGGATTGAGTGAAGCTTTCTTT.

In regard to this clonotype: This could be a read error, since a much larger clone is one nucleotide away. V is TRBV6-5 and J is TRBJ1-1; D is unresolved. There are 13 residues in the CDR3. Per the germline V gene, CDR1 is MNHEY and CDR2 is SVGAGI. The CDR3 coding sequence is TGTGTCAGCCTCGCCGGTGTGAACACTGAAGCTTTCTTT. Its translation is CVSLAGVNTEAFF.

Details on this clonotype: This may be a read error, as it is one base from a much larger clone. The chain has TRBV7-9 and TRBJ2-2; D tentatively fits TRBD1 or TRBD2 (5 bases each). Deletions cut 5 bases from V and 2 bases from J, with 12 bases between. The V gene's germline CDR1 is SEHNR and CDR2 FQNEAQ (reference sequence). This CDR3 region has 15 residues. The CDR3 region is CASSPGDLNTGELFF. CDR3 bases: TGTGCCAGCAGCCCCGGGGACCTTAACACCGGGGAGCTGTTTTTT.

Comment on this clonotype: This may be a read error: a much more frequent sequence differs by one nucleotide. The chain joins TRBV4-3 to TRBJ2-2, with TRBD1 matching over 7 bases. This CDR3 contains 18 residues. Looked up from germline, CDR1 is LGHNA and CDR2 is YSLEER. This CDR3 reads CASSQDRKGAQNTGELLF. The CDR3 region has the DNA TGCGCCAGCAGCCAAGATCGGAAGGGGGCCCAGAACACCGGGGAGCTGCTTTTT.

There are a few counts of this clonotype. The chain uses TRBV2 and TRBJ2-7; 12 nucleotides align to TRBD2. The CDR3 covers 15 residues. Trimming removed 6 bases from V and 4 bases from J; junction bases left unmatched: 7. Looked up from germline, CDR1 is SNHLY and CDR2 is FYNNEI. The CDR3 DNA sequence: TGTGCCAGCAGCCAACCGACTAGCGGGGGTTACGAGCAGTACTTC. Protein sequence: CASSQPTSGGYEQYF. The full variable domain, with the rest looked up from reference TRBV2 and TRBJ2-7, is EPEVTQTPSHQVTQMGQEVILRCVPISNHLYFYWYRQILGQKVEFLVSFYNNEISEKSEIFDDQFSVERPDGSNFTLKIRSTKLEDSAMYFCASSQPTSGGYEQYFGPGTRLTVT.

This clonotype was observed at least ten times. This chain links TRBV4-1 with TRBJ1-4; no clear D. Germline V gene data show CDR1 as MGHRA and CDR2 as YSYEKL. V was cut by 4 bases and J by 3 bases, with 9 bases left in between. The CDR3 covers 14 residues. The CDR3 protein is CASSREGPNEKLFF. In DNA form, the CDR3 reads TGCGCCAGCAGCCGGGAGGGTCCTAATGAAAAACTGTTTTTT.

About this clonotype: This may come from a read error, since a much larger clone is one base off. The chain uses TRBV6-5 and TRBJ2-7; D uncertain. Germline CDR1 and CDR2: MNHEY and SVGAGI. This CDR3 is built from 13 residues. In nucleotides, the CDR3 is TGTGTCAGCAGTCATTCCCCGGCGACCGAGCAGTACTTC. It yields the protein CVSSHSPATEQYF.

This clonotype was found many times. This rearrangement joins TRBV7-6 to TRBJ2-3; TRBD2 aligns across 11 bases. Germline values: CDR1 SGHVS, CDR2 FNYEAQ. V shed 1 base and J 3 bases; nucleotides not matched to a gene: 12. The CDR3 extends over 19 amino acids. The CDR3 nucleotides read TGTGCCAGCAGCTTAGACCGTCCGGGGACTAGCGGAGAAACAGATACGCAGTATTTT. Amino acid sequence: CASSLDRPGTSGETDTQYF.

In its sample, this clonotype was seen a few times. CDR3 amino acids: CSAISLGQTRYEQYF. Here the CDR3 DNA reads TGCAGTGCTATCTCTTTAGGACAGACCCGCTACGAGCAGTACTTC. V usage is TRBV20-1 and J usage is TRBJ2-7; possible D gene TRBD1, 6 bases. This CDR3 comprises 15 residues. Looked up from germline, CDR1 is DFQATT and CDR2 is SNEGSKA (reference sequence). V was pared by 4 bases and J by 3 bases, with 19 bases between.

Ten or more counts support this clonotype. V is TRBV5-1 and J is TRBJ2-5; TRBD2 aligns across 9 bases. After removal of 4 bases from V and 2 bases from J, the junction contained 6 bases not matched to a gene. Germline-derived CDR1 and CDR2 are SGHRS and YFSETQ. CDR3 length: 15 amino acids. CDR3 amino acids: CASSHPTSGQETQYF. The CDR3 coding sequence is TGCGCCAGCAGCCATCCGACTAGCGGACAAGAGACCCAGTACTTC.

This clonotype has more than one count but fewer than ten. The rearrangement uses TRBV4-3 and TRBJ1-3; D is uncertain. Germline lookup yields CDR1 LGHNA and CDR2 YSLEER. The CDR3 is made up of 14 amino acids. Between the trimmed V and J ends, which lost 0 bases and 1 base, there was a span of 4 bases. The CDR3 nucleotides are TGCGCCAGCAGCCAAGATTGGTCTGGAAACACCATATATTTT. Protein product: CASSQDWSGNTIYF.

CDR3 amino acids: CASSLEAGGAYEQYF. CDR3 sequence (DNA): TGTGCCAGCAGCTTAGAAGCGGGGGGTGCCTACGAGCAGTACTTC. The rearrangement links TRBV11-2 to TRBJ2-7, with 9 bases aligning to TRBD2. Germline V gene sequence: CDR1 SGHAT, CDR2 FQNNGV. This CDR3 is 15 amino acids long. The V segment lost 0 bases and the J segment 2 bases; nucleotides outside the gene matches: 2.

There are a few counts of this clonotype. The rearrangement uses TRBV19 and TRBJ2-5; no definite D call. The length of the CDR3 is 14 residues. V lost 3 bases and J lost 1, with 9 bases in between. Germline V CDR1 and CDR2: LNHDA, SQIVND (reference sequence). CDR3 sequence reads: CASSMWGLQETQYF. In DNA form, the CDR3 reads TGTGCCAGTAGTATGTGGGGTCTCCAAGAGACCCAGTACTTC.

With regard to this clonotype: A read error is possible here, since a much larger clone lies one base away. The CDR3 ends on some other residue instead of the conserved phenylalanine or tryptophan, so this is likely a read error. The rearrangement uses TRBV6-5 and TRBJ2-1; D perhaps matches TRBD1 (5 bases). V shed 7 bases and J shed 10 bases, with 20 bases lying between them. The V gene's germline CDR1 is MNHEY and CDR2 SVGAGI. The CDR3 contains 14 residues. The CDR3 region has the DNA TGTGCCAGCACCCTCGGACACCCCACCGACGAGCAGTTCTAC. Its translation: CASTLGHPTDEQFY.

The sample holds many counts of this clonotype. The chain recombines TRBV28 with TRBJ1-1; TRBD1 agrees at 7 bases. This CDR3 has 15 residues. Germline-derived CDR1 and CDR2 are MDHEN and SYDVKM. V gave up 7 bases and J gave up 4 bases; unmatched junction bases: 12. The CDR3: CASTRIFQGGTEAFF. CDR3 sequence (DNA): TGTGCCAGCACCCGAATTTTCCAGGGGGGCACTGAAGCTTTCTTT.

The genes are TRBV3-1 and TRBJ2-5; TRBD1 might be the D (5 bases). Per the germline V gene, CDR1 is LGHDT and CDR2 is YNNKEL (reference sequence). The CDR3 covers 14 residues. Deletions cut 3 bases from V and 9 bases from J, with 17 bases between. The CDR3 DNA reads as TGTGCCAGCAGCCAGCACACAGGATCCGAGGCCCAGTACTTC. Translated, it gives CASSQHTGSEAQYF.

The rearrangement uses TRBV6-5 and TRBJ2-3; 8 bases map to TRBD2. CDR3 size: 14 residues. V gave up 7 bases and J gave up 0 bases; unmatched junction bases: 3. CDR1 is MNHEY, CDR2 SVGAGI, per germline. CDR3: CASIGGGSTDTQYF. For the CDR3, the DNA is TGTGCCAGCATAGGCGGGGGGAGCACAGATACGCAGTATTTT.

Ten or more counts support this clonotype. The V and J genes are TRBV6-5 and TRBJ2-3, with D perhaps TRBD1 (6 bases). The V gene's germline CDR1 is MNHEY and CDR2 SVGAGI. The CDR3 loop spans 15 amino acids. Between the trimmed V and J ends, which lost 0 bases and 6 bases, there was a span of 13 bases. DNA of the CDR3: TGTGCCAGCAGTTACTCGACGCTTCAGGGGGATACGCAGTATTTT. Its protein is CASSYSTLQGDTQYF.

About this clonotype: A read error may explain this, as a much larger clone is one base away. The rearrangement uses TRBV12-3 or TRBV12-4 and TRBJ2-5; D might be TRBD1 or TRBD2, each matching 5 bases. The CDR3 extends over 14 amino acids. The CDR3 loop reads CANSFGGRGGTQYF. In nucleotides, the CDR3 is TGTGCCAACAGTTTTGGGGGTCGCGGCGGGACCCAGTACTTC.

The rearrangement links TRBV6-2 or TRBV6-3 to TRBJ2-4; D possibly corresponds to TRBD1 (5 bases). Trimming took 0 bases from V and 13 from J, leaving 16 bases between them. Germline V gene sequence: CDR1 MNHEY, CDR2 SVGEGT. The CDR3 totals 14 residues. DNA for the CDR3: TGTGCCAGCAGTTACTCGATACAGGATGGAGCGCAGTACTTC. Translated, it gives CASSYSIQDGAQYF.

This clonotype was detected a few times. This rearrangement joins TRBV5-1 to TRBJ2-7; 11 bases are a match to TRBD2. There are 16 residues in the CDR3. The J segment lost 4 bases and the V segment lost 4 bases, leaving 10 bases of the junction unmatched. Germline V gene sequence: CDR1 SGHRS, CDR2 YFSETQ. CDR3 sequence (DNA): TGCGCCAGCAGCACTGAGGTAGCGGGAGGGCCATACGAGCAGTACTTC. Protein: CASSTEVAGGPYEQYF.

With regard to this clonotype: Possible read error: a much larger clone is one base away. No conserved phenylalanine or tryptophan ends this CDR3, so it is likely a read error. The chain joins TRBV14 to TRBJ2-7; D gene ambiguous. The germline CDR1 and CDR2 sequences are SGHDN and FVKESK. With 0 bases removed from V and 7 bases from J, the gap between germline ends came to 7 bases. This CDR3 contains 12 residues. For the CDR3, the DNA is TGTGCCAGCAGCCAAGAGGCAGATGAGCAGTACCTC. Translation gives CASSQEADEQYL.

Remarks on this clonotype: Its ends do not fully match the called genes, so a read error is possible. The chain has TRBV3-1 and TRBJ2-3, with TRBD1 identical over 9 bases. The CDR3 loop spans 15 amino acids. CDR1 LGHDT and CDR2 YNNKEL come from the germline V gene (reference sequence). The CDR3 coding sequence is TGTGCCATCAGCCAATACAGGGGGCGAACAGATACGCAGTATTTT. Residues: CAISQYRGRTDTQYF.

This chain uses TRBV4-1 with TRBJ1-1, with a possible D match to TRBD1 (6 bases). Germline V gene data show CDR1 as MGHRA and CDR2 as YSYEKL. The V gene lost 8 bases and the J gene lost 1 base, with 11 bases spanning the gap. The CDR3 has 13 residues. The CDR3 spells CASARQENTEAFF. DNA for the CDR3: TGCGCCAGCGCACGACAGGAGAACACTGAAGCTTTCTTT.

Notes on this clonotype: This sequence may be a read error, since a much larger clone differs from it by one base. This chain uses TRBV7-9 with TRBJ2-2, with no clear D. Trimming pared 10 bases from V and 6 bases from J, leaving 12 bases between. Germline V CDR1 and CDR2: SEHNR, FQNEAQ (reference sequence). The CDR3 is 12 residues long. Here the CDR3 reads CAIRAKPGELFF. The CDR3 region has the DNA TGTGCCATCAGAGCGAAGCCCGGGGAGCTGTTTTTT.

This clonotype was counted a few times. The J gene is TRBJ2-7, the V gene TRBV25-1; unclear D gene. CDR1 is MGHDK, CDR2 SYGVNS, per germline. The CDR3 loop spans 13 amino acids. Trimming took 3 bases from V and 5 from J, leaving 11 bases between them. CDR3 loop: CASSDYKSNEQYF. The DNA of the CDR3 is TGTGCCAGCAGTGACTATAAGAGCAACGAGCAGTACTTC.

The chain couples TRBV11-2 to TRBJ2-2, with 9 bases aligning to TRBD2. Germline V CDR1 and CDR2: SGHAT, FQNNGV. V was pared by 1 base and J by 7 bases, with 10 bases of the junction left unmatched. The CDR3 loop spans 17 amino acids. The CDR3 DNA sequence: TGTGCCAGCAGCTTAGTGACTAGCGGAGGAGGTGGCGGGGAGCTGTTTTTT. It encodes CASSLVTSGGGGGELFF.

As regards this clonotype: This may stem from a read error, because a much larger clone lies one nucleotide away. The gene calls are TRBV13 and TRBJ1-1; D unresolved. The CDR3 is made up of 13 amino acids. The germline CDR1 and CDR2 sequences are PRHDT and FYEKMQ (reference sequence). CDR3 in amino acids: CAGSTGVNTEAFF. The CDR3 nucleotides read TGTGCCGGCAGCACTGGCGTGAACACTGAAGCTTTCTTT.